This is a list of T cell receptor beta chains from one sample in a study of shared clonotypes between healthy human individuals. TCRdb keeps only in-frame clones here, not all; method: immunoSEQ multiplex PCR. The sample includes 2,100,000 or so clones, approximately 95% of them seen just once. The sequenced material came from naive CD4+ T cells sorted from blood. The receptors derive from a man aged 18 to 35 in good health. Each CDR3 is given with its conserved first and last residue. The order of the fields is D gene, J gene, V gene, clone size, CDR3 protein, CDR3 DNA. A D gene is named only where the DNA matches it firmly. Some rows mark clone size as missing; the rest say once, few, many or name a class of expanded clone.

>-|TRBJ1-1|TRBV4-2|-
CASSQVGYTEAFF
TGTGCCAGCAGCCAAGTTGGGTACACTGAAGCTTTCTTT
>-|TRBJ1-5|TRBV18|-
CASSSDVGLINNQPQHF
TGTGCCAGCTCGTCGGATGTCGGCCTGATCAATAATCAGCCCCAGCATTTT
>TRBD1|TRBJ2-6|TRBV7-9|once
CASSLAWTGRSGANVLTF
TGTGCCAGCAGCCTTGCCTGGACAGGAAGAAGTGGGGCCAACGTCCTGACTTTC
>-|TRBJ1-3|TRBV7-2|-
CASSLGRGPSRNTIYF
TGTGCCAGCAGCTTAGGTCGGGGGCCGTCAAGAAACACCATATATTTT
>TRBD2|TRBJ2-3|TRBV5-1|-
CASRPGLAGDTQYF
TGCGCCAGCCGGCCGGGACTAGCGGGAGATACGCAGTATTTT
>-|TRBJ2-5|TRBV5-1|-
CASSPGAGETQYF
TGCGCCAGCAGCCCCGGGGCAGGCGAGACCCAGTACTTC
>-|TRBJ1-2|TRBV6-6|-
CASINDSANYGYTF
TGTGCCAGCATCAATGACAGCGCTAACTATGGCTACACCTTC
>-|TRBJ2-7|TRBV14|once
CASSAFAGVGEQYF
TGTGCCAGCAGCGCTTTCGCAGGGGTAGGCGAGCAGTACTTC
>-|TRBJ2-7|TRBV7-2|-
CASSLEGLAEYEQYF
TGTGCCAGCAGCTTAGAGGGATTAGCGGAGTACGAGCAGTACTTC
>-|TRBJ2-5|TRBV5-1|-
CASSRSLASQETQYF
TGCGCCAGCAGCCGGAGTCTAGCAAGCCAAGAGACCCAGTACTTC
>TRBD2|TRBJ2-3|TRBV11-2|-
CASSLGGTSGRWDTQYF
TGTGCCAGCAGCTTAGGAGGGACTAGCGGGAGATGGGATACGCAGTATTTT
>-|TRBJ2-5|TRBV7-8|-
CASILNSWQGGQETQYF
TGTGCCAGCATCCTAAATTCGTGGCAGGGAGGCCAAGAGACCCAGTACTTC
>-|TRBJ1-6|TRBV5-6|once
CASSSPPGNSPLHF
TGTGCCAGCAGCTCCCCCCCTGGAAATTCACCCCTCCACTTT
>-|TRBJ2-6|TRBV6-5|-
CASSTSGANVLTF
TGTGCCAGCAGTACCTCTGGGGCCAACGTCCTGACTTTC
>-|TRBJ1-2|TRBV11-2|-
CASSLESRQNYGYTF
TGTGCCAGCAGCTTAGAATCCCGACAGAACTATGGCTACACCTTC
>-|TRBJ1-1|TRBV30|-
CAWSVLRQMNTEAFF
TGTGCCTGGAGTGTACTCCGACAGATGAACACTGAAGCTTTCTTT
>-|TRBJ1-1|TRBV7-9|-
CASSLAGLNTEAFF
TGTGCCAGCAGCTTAGCAGGCTTGAACACTGAAGCTTTCTTT
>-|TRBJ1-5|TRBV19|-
CASSIGGNSNQPQHF
TGTGCCAGTAGTATAGGGGGCAATAGCAATCAGCCCCAGCATTTT
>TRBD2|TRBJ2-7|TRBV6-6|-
CASSGSPYEQYF
TGTGCAAGTAGCGGGAGCCCCTACGAGCAGTACTTC
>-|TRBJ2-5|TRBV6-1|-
CASSDPGRRANF
TGTGCCAGCAGTGATCCAGGACGGAGGGCGAACTTC
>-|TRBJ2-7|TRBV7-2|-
CASNPSGVRGEQYF
TGTGCCAGCAACCCATCAGGGGTACGGGGCGAGCAGTACTTC
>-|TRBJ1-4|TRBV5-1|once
CASSLDQGSNEKLFF
TGCGCCAGCAGCTTGGATCAGGGGTCTAATGAAAAACTGTTTTTT
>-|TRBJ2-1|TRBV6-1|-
CASSEADYRGSFF
TGTGCCAGCAGTGAAGCTGATTACCGAGGTTCGTTCTTC